A selection of T cell receptor beta chains follows, all from one sample in a study of OX40 agonist ivuxolimab in advanced cancers. Repertoires were generated with immunoSEQ multiplex PCR, while TCRdb's copy carries only in-frame clones and drops some. The sample lists approximately 30,000 clones, around four fifths occurring once. Specimen: CD4+ or CD8+ T cells sorted from blood, collected in a trial of the OX40 agonist ivuxolimab. The receptors here all came from an adult with an advanced solid tumor such as melanoma, head and neck, liver or kidney cancer. The CDR3 runs from the conserved cysteine through the conserved F or W. A D gene is named only where the DNA matches it firmly. Only part of the rows carry a size: once, few, many, or a class if the clone is expanded.

D gene | clone size | J gene | V gene | CDR3 protein | CDR3 DNA
TRBD1 | once | TRBJ1-5 | TRBV5-4 | CASSTWDRGSNQPQHF | TGTGCCAGCAGCACCTGGGACAGGGGAAGCAATCAGCCCCAGCATTTT
NA | NA | TRBJ2-3 | TRBV13 | CASSPGPSSDTQYF | TGTGCCAGCAGCCCCGGACCCTCATCCGATACGCAGTATTTT
NA | NA | TRBJ2-5 | TRBV19 | CASSIVGYASETQYF | TGTGCCAGTAGTATAGTCGGCTACGCGTCAGAGACCCAGTACTTC
TRBD1 | NA | TRBJ2-1 | TRBV29-1 | CSVAAGGAYNEQFF | TGCAGCGTTGCCGCAGGGGGAGCCTACAATGAGCAGTTCTTC
NA | NA | TRBJ1-1 | TRBV7-2 | CASSPPRRGVPTEAFF | TGTGCCAGCAGCCCCCCGCGTCGTGGGGTTCCCACTGAAGCTTTCTTT
TRBD2 | NA | TRBJ2-7 | TRBV7-2 | CASSLVGLAVSSYEQYF | TGTGCCAGCAGCTTAGTTGGACTAGCGGTAAGCTCCTACGAGCAGTACTTC
NA | NA | TRBJ2-1 | TRBV7-9 | CASSAPGGAYNEQFF | TGTGCCAGCAGCGCGCCCGGGGGCGCCTACAATGAGCAGTTCTTC
NA | NA | TRBJ1-2 | TRBV28 | CASSLWPAYGYTF | TGTGCCAGCAGTTTATGGCCCGCATATGGCTACACCTTC
NA | NA | TRBJ2-7 | TRBV19 | CASSINGQSYEQYF | TGTGCCAGTAGTATTAACGGACAGTCCTACGAGCAGTACTTC
NA | NA | TRBJ2-3 | TRBV2 | CASSELANRDTQYF | TGTGCCAGCAGTGAACTAGCGAATAGAGATACGCAGTATTTT
TRBD2 | NA | TRBJ2-1 | TRBV28 | CASRKAGGGTNEQFF | TGTGCCAGCAGAAAAGCGGGAGGGGGGACCAATGAGCAGTTCTTC
TRBD1 | few | TRBJ1-2 | TRBV7-9 | CASSAGTGGYTF | TGTGCCAGCAGCGCCGGGACAGGAGGCTACACCTTC
NA | NA | TRBJ2-7 | TRBV7-9 | CASSLDSSAYEQYF | TGTGCCAGCAGCTTAGATTCTAGCGCCTACGAGCAGTACTTC
NA | NA | TRBJ1-5 | TRBV19 | CASSIWGPGNQPQHF | TGTGCCAGTAGTATTTGGGGGCCAGGCAATCAGCCCCAGCATTTT
NA | NA | TRBJ2-1 | TRBV7-2 | CASRGGQAHNEQFF | TGTGCCAGCAGGGGGGGGCAGGCCCACAATGAGCAGTTCTTC
NA | once | TRBJ1-1 | TRBV19 | CASSLSTDLGQAFF | TGTGCCAGTAGTCTTTCCACCGACTTGGGGCAAGCTTTCTTT
NA | NA | TRBJ1-1 | TRBV5-4 | CASSQWGDRASTEAFF | TGTGCCAGCAGCCAATGGGGGGATAGGGCTTCCACTGAAGCTTTCTTT
NA | few | TRBJ2-1 | TRBV14 | CASSQVTSSYNEQFF | TGTGCCAGCAGCCAAGTAACTAGCTCCTACAATGAGCAGTTCTTC
TRBD1 | NA | TRBJ2-7 | TRBV5-6 | CASSPVGTGEYEQYF | TGTGCCAGCAGCCCAGTTGGGACAGGGGAGTACGAGCAGTACTTC
NA | NA | TRBJ2-5 | TRBV11-2 | CASSPPGVQETQYF | TGTGCCAGCAGCCCCCCGGGAGTTCAAGAGACCCAGTACTTC
NA | NA | TRBJ1-1 | TRBV28 | CASSQDREAFF | TGTGCCAGCAGTCAAGACAGGGAAGCTTTCTTT
NA | NA | TRBJ2-5 | TRBV10-3 | CAISDQGVGETQYF | TGTGCCATCAGTGACCAGGGTGTCGGAGAGACCCAGTACTTC
NA | NA | TRBJ1-1 | TRBV9 | CASSVVPETMNTEAFF | TGTGCCAGCAGCGTAGTTCCAGAGACAATGAACACTGAAGCTTTCTTT
NA | NA | TRBJ2-1 | TRBV19 | CASSMDPYNEQFF | TGTGCCAGTAGTATGGACCCTTACAATGAGCAGTTCTTC
NA | NA | TRBJ1-1 | TRBV7-8 | CASSFPGHETEAFF | TGTGCCAGCAGCTTTCCGGGGCACGAAACTGAAGCTTTCTTT
NA | NA | TRBJ2-7 | TRBV5-5 | CASSVGQALAGYEQYF | TGTGCCAGCAGCGTGGGACAGGCACTAGCGGGCTACGAGCAGTACTTC
TRBD1 | NA | TRBJ2-5 | TRBV7-9 | CASSKKTGGGETQYF | TGTGCCAGCAGCAAAAAAACAGGGGGCGGGGAGACCCAGTACTTC